This entry lists 23 T cell receptor beta chains sequenced from one sample in a study of regulatory T cells in long-lasting Graves disease. CDR3-region Arm-PCR and iRepertoire HTBI primers produced the TCR beta libraries. TCRdb reanalysed the multiplex PCR reads using MiXCR and keeps one entry per CDR3 protein. The sample includes more than 650,000 distinct CDR3 sequences, roughly 30% of them seen just once. Sample time point: persistent/refractory GD, antithyroid drugs over 5 years with positive TRAb. Isolated PBMC RNA provided the starting material for the TCR library. Source: peripheral blood mononuclear cells (PBMCs), taken when the disease was refractory, from a patient treated with antithyroid drugs. These receptors all come from a female donor with Graves disease.

V gene TRBV28 combines with J gene TRBJ2-5, with 8 bases aligning to TRBD2. Germline CDR1 MDHEN, CDR2 SYDVKM. The CDR3 runs to 13 residues. J gave up 5 bases and V 8 bases, and 7 bases lay outside the gene matches. The CDR3 loop reads CASAGLDSETQYF. The CDR3 DNA follows: TGTGCCAGCGCGGGACTAGATTCCGAGACCCAGTACTTC.

The CDR3 DNA is TGTGCCAGCATTCCCCGAGCGGGAGCATATCACGAGCAGTACTTC. It specifies CASIPRAGAYHEQYF. The V call is TRBV12-3 or TRBV12-4, the J call TRBJ2-7, with 8 bases lining up with TRBD2. J lost 5 bases, V lost 7 bases, and 13 bases had no gene match. The CDR3 runs 15 residues.

This clonotype has only a few counts. As DNA, the CDR3 is TGTGCCAGCAGTTACGGGGCCCTAAGGAACACTGAAGCTTTCTTT. This gives the protein CASSYGALRNTEAFF. V usage is TRBV6-5 and J usage is TRBJ1-1, with a weak D call TRBD1 (5 bases). V shed 2 bases and J shed 1 base, with 11 bases lying between them. CDR1 is MNHEY and CDR2 is SVGAGI in the germline V gene. This CDR3 spans 15 amino acids.

This clonotype was seen ten or more times. The chain couples TRBV28 to TRBJ2-5; tentatively, D is TRBD1 (5 bases). Germline V gene data show CDR1 as MDHEN and CDR2 as SYDVKM. The V and J ends lost 2 bases and 3 bases respectively, with 10 bases between them. This CDR3 is 14 amino acids long. The CDR3 reads CASSLGAREETQYF. The CDR3, as DNA: TGTGCCAGCAGTTTAGGTGCCAGGGAAGAGACCCAGTACTTC.

The chain uses TRBV18 and TRBJ1-1, with 8 bases matching TRBD1. The CDR3 contains 14 residues. Germline V lookup: CDR1 KGHSH, CDR2 LQKENI. J lost 9 bases, V lost 0 bases, and 6 bases had no gene match. CDR3 loop: CASSPPDRGAQAFF. For the CDR3, the DNA is TGTGCCAGCTCACCACCAGACAGGGGTGCTCAAGCTTTCTTT.

The table lists this clonotype with a few counts. DNA of the CDR3: TGCAGTGCTAGAGTCCCATTAAACACTGAAGCTTTCTTT. This gives the protein CSARVPLNTEAFF. The chain couples TRBV20-1 to TRBJ1-1; the D is unclear. Per the germline V gene, CDR1 is DFQATT and CDR2 is SNEGSKA (reference sequence). Trimming removed 1 base from V and 2 bases from J, with 8 bases in between. The CDR3 is 13 residues long.

The CDR3: CAISESGSQNYGYTF. CDR3 bases: TGTGCCATCAGTGAGTCGGGCAGTCAGAACTATGGCTACACCTTC. The rearrangement uses TRBV10-3 and TRBJ1-2; D is uncertain. Trimming removed 0 bases from V and 2 bases from J, with 10 bases in between. The CDR3 has 15 amino acids. Germline values: CDR1 ENHRY, CDR2 SYGVKD.

The genes are TRBV20-1 and TRBJ2-2; a weak D match, TRBD2 (5 bases). CDR3 length equals 12 residues. V lost 5 bases to trimming and J lost 4 bases, with 8 bases between them. Germline CDR1 DFQATT, CDR2 SNEGSKA (reference sequence). The CDR3 DNA reads TGCAGTGCTCCAACTAGCACCGGGGAGCTGTTTTTT. It encodes CSAPTSTGELFF.

The rearrangement links TRBV20-1 to TRBJ2-7; D is undetermined. Germline V lookup: CDR1 DFQATT, CDR2 SNEGSKA (reference sequence). This CDR3 region has 13 residues. CDR3 region: CSARGLVWSEQYF. The CDR3 DNA reads as TGCAGCGCTCGTGGGCTAGTCTGGTCCGAGCAGTACTTC.

The chain employs TRBV5-1 and TRBJ2-5; D not resolved. Trimming removed 1 base from V and 2 bases from J, with 6 bases in between. Germline V lookup: CDR1 SGHRS, CDR2 YFSETQ. CDR3 length equals 13 residues. The CDR3: CASSLNFQETQYF. The CDR3 region has the DNA TGCGCCAGCAGCTTGAACTTTCAAGAGACCCAGTACTTC. Full variable domain (remainder filled in from reference TRBV5-1 and TRBJ2-5): KAGVTQTPRYLIKTRGQQVTLSCSPISGHRSVSWYQQTPGQGLQFLFEYFSETQRNKGNFPGRFSGRQFSNSRSEMNVSTLELGDSALYLCASSLNFQETQYFGPGTRLLVL.

The chain carries TRBV2 and TRBJ1-5; the D gene is possibly TRBD1 (5 bases). This CDR3 is 15 amino acids long. Germline assignment: CDR1 SNHLY and CDR2 FYNNEI. The V end was cut by 4 bases, the J end by 4 bases, with 14 bases between. CDR3 region: CASSAGTGVNQPQHF. The DNA for the CDR3 is TGTGCCAGCAGTGCCGGGACGGGTGTTAATCAGCCCCAGCATTTT.

This sequence joins TRBV5-6 and TRBJ2-5, with D possibly matching TRBD1 (5 bases). CDR3 length: 16 residues. V dropped 2 bases and J dropped 1 base, with 15 bases sitting between them. CDR1 SGHDT and CDR2 YYEEEE come from the germline V gene. As DNA, the CDR3 is TGTGCCAGCAGCTTCGCCATCGACAGAGCCCAAGAGACCCAGTACTTC. As protein: CASSFAIDRAQETQYF.

The chain carries TRBV11-1 and TRBJ1-5, with a possible D match to TRBD1 (5 bases). The CDR3 spans 16 residues. Germline V gives CDR1 SGHAT, CDR2 FQDESV (reference sequence). The V end lost 3 bases, the J end lost 7 bases, and 19 bases lay between the germline ends. The CDR3 loop reads CASSFGQSEDPQPQHF. CDR3 in DNA: TGTGCCAGCAGCTTTGGACAATCCGAGGATCCACAGCCCCAGCATTTT. The whole variable domain, remainder taken from reference TRBV11-1 and TRBJ1-5, is EAEVAQSPRYKITEKSQAVAFWCDPISGHATLYWYRQILGQGPELLVQFQDESVVDDSQLPKDRFSAERLKGVDSTLKIQPAELGDSAMYLCASSFGQSEDPQPQHFGDGTRLSIL.

The chain has TRBV2 and TRBJ2-7; 9 bases agree with TRBD2. The CDR3 is made up of 15 amino acids. CDR1 SNHLY and CDR2 FYNNEI come from the germline V gene. V was pared by 5 bases and J by 0 bases, with 5 bases of the junction left unmatched. CDR3 region: CASSKGLASSYEQYF. DNA of the CDR3: TGTGCCAGCAGTAAAGGACTAGCGAGCTCCTACGAGCAGTACTTC.

Turning to this clonotype: One end of the junction does not line up with germline, which may come from a read error. CDR3 protein: CASSLILNTEALF. DNA of the CDR3: TGTGCCAGCAGTCTCATCCTGAACACTGAAGCTCTCTTT. The gene calls are TRBV6-1 and TRBJ1-1, with D unresolved. The CDR3 totals 13 residues. The V gene's germline CDR1 is MNHNS and CDR2 SASEGT.

V gene TRBV28 combines with J gene TRBJ2-5; TRBD1 aligns across 7 bases. With V trimmed by 5 bases and J by 2 bases, 8 bases remained unmatched. The CDR3 is made up of 15 amino acids. Germline V lookup: CDR1 MDHEN, CDR2 SYDVKM. CDR3 sequence reads: CASSTNDRAQETQYF. As DNA, the CDR3 is TGTGCCAGCAGTACGAACGACAGGGCTCAAGAGACCCAGTACTTC.

The chain uses TRBV20-1 and TRBJ2-7; the match to TRBD1 covers 11 bases. V shed 6 bases and J 7 bases; nucleotides not matched to a gene: 14. The CDR3 consists of 15 residues. CDR1 is DFQATT and CDR2 is SNEGSKA in the germline V gene (reference sequence). The chain's CDR3 is CSATISGGTGGEQYF. The CDR3 nucleotides are TGCAGTGCCACCATATCTGGCGGGACAGGGGGAGAGCAGTACTTC.

There are many counts of this clonotype. The gene calls are TRBV11-2 and TRBJ1-1; D is perhaps TRBD1 (6 bases). The germline V and J ends were trimmed by 1 base and 7 bases, with 10 bases remaining between them. Germline CDR1 and CDR2: SGHAT and FQNNGV. This CDR3 spans 13 amino acids. The CDR3 region has the DNA TGTGCCAGCAGCTTAGCAGGGGAGGTTGAAGCTTTCTTT. It yields the protein CASSLAGEVEAFF.

V is TRBV7-9 and J is TRBJ2-7; TRBD1 agrees at 7 bases. Germline loops: CDR1 SEHNR, CDR2 FQNEAQ (reference sequence). J lost 5 bases, V lost 5 bases, and 12 bases had no gene match. There are 15 residues in the CDR3. In DNA, the CDR3 is TGTGCCAGCAGCCCCGGGAATAGGGGGCGAGACGAGCAGTACTTC. The encoded protein is CASSPGNRGRDEQYF.

V and J are TRBV13 and TRBJ2-5; 11 bases map to TRBD2. Germline V gene sequence: CDR1 PRHDT, CDR2 FYEKMQ (reference sequence). The CDR3 is 16 residues long. V gave up 3 bases and J gave up 5 bases; unmatched junction bases: 8. The CDR3 sequence is CASSLGTSGAVETQYF. The CDR3 DNA follows: TGTGCCAGCAGCTTGGGGACTAGCGGAGCGGTGGAGACCCAGTACTTC.

The DNA for the CDR3 is TGCAGCGGTACAGGGGGCAACTATGGCTACACCTTC. This codes for CSGTGGNYGYTF. V is TRBV29-1 and J is TRBJ1-2; 9 nucleotides agree with TRBD1. V lost 7 bases and J lost 2; bases outside the gene matches: 2. CDR1 is SQVTM, CDR2 ANQGSEA, per germline. The CDR3 is 12 amino acids.

The chain has TRBV3-1 and TRBJ1-3; D is possibly TRBD1 (5 bases). V lost 4 bases, J lost 2 bases, and 12 bases lay in between. CDR1 LGHDT and CDR2 YNNKEL come from the germline V gene (reference sequence). The CDR3 spans 15 residues. CDR3 residues: CASSPRVSAGNTIYF. The CDR3 DNA follows: TGTGCCAGCAGCCCCAGGGTTTCGGCTGGAAACACCATATATTTT.

This clonotype is a singleton in its sample. This chain uses TRBV6-1 with TRBJ2-5, with TRBD2 matching 10 bases. CDR1 and CDR2 (germline): MNHNS, SASEGT. CDR3 size: 14 residues. J lost 4 bases, V lost 6 bases, and 5 bases had no gene match. CDR3 nucleotide sequence: TGTGCCAGCAGCCAACTAGCGGGACGAGAGACCCAGTACTTC. This sequence encodes CASSQLAGRETQYF.